The rows below give T cell receptor beta chains drawn from one sample of a study of long-term antiretroviral therapy in people with HIV. Using immunoSEQ multiplex PCR, the repertoire was profiled, and TCRdb retains in-frame clones only, with some absent. Of about 25,000 clones listed, around three quarters are singletons. The sequences come from unsorted PBMCs, collected 0.5 years after starting antiretroviral therapy. These receptors were collected from a woman in her thirties or forties with HIV. CDR3s include the opening cysteine and the closing phenylalanine or tryptophan. A D gene is named only where the DNA matches it firmly. For some rows the clone size is stated as once, few or many, or as a class when expanded; others skip it.

.	.	TRBV6-5	TRBJ1-3	CASSLSSGNTIYF	TGTGCCAGCAGTTTAAGCTCTGGAAACACCATATATTTT
TRBD1	.	TRBV6-6	TRBJ1-1	CASSPTGPNTEAFF	TGTGCCAGCAGTCCGACAGGGCCCAACACTGAAGCTTTCTTT
TRBD1	.	TRBV19	TRBJ2-6	CASSIEDRGGSGANVLTF	TGTGCCAGTAGTATCGAGGACAGGGGAGGATCTGGGGCCAACGTCCTGACTTTC
.	.	TRBV19	TRBJ1-5	CASSPRTEKSPYQPQHF	TGTGCCAGTAGTCCACGGACAGAGAAGTCGCCCTATCAGCCCCAGCATTTT
TRBD1	.	TRBV29-1	TRBJ2-2	CSVEGAIDGELFF	TGCAGCGTAGAGGGGGCTATTGACGGGGAGCTGTTTTTT
TRBD2	once	TRBV28	TRBJ2-2	CASRGASGAGELFF	TGTGCCAGCAGGGGGGCTAGCGGGGCCGGGGAGCTGTTTTTT
TRBD1	few	TRBV30	TRBJ1-2	CAWSATGNYGYTF	TGTGCCTGGAGTGCGACAGGGAACTATGGCTACACCTTC
TRBD1	.	TRBV7-8	TRBJ2-1	CASSPGTVTYNEQFF	TGTGCCAGCAGCCCCGGGACAGTCACCTACAATGAGCAGTTCTTC
.	once	TRBV6-6	TRBJ2-1	CASSSGGHEQFF	TGTGCCAGCAGTTCTGGGGGACATGAGCAGTTCTTC
.	.	TRBV28	TRBJ1-2	CASSLRTMVGYTF	TGTGCCAGCAGTTTACGAACGATGGTAGGCTACACCTTC
.	few	TRBV7-9	TRBJ1-2	CASSLGGQLLYGYTF	TGTGCCAGCAGCTTAGGGGGGCAGCTACTCTATGGCTACACCTTC
.	.	TRBV9	TRBJ1-3	CASSGGGYFKNRNTIYF	TGTGCCAGCAGCGGAGGCGGGTATTTTAAGAACCGGAACACCATATATTTT
.	.	TRBV2	TRBJ1-5	CASTGSNQPQHF	TGTGCCAGCACGGGGTCCAATCAGCCCCAGCATTTT
.	once	TRBV28	TRBJ1-1	CASSPTGTENTEAFF	TGTGCCAGCAGTCCAACCGGGACTGAGAACACTGAAGCTTTCTTT
TRBD1	.	TRBV5-1	TRBJ2-3	CASSQNPGGLLMDTQYF	TGCGCCAGCAGCCAAAATCCAGGGGGCCTCCTAATGGATACGCAGTATTTT
.	.	TRBV6-5	TRBJ2-3	CASSYSGPRRTDTQYF	TGTGCCAGCAGTTACTCGGGTCCCAGGAGGACAGATACGCAGTATTTT
TRBD2	.	TRBV29-1	TRBJ2-5	CSVEGTSFQETQYF	TGCAGCGTTGAAGGGACTAGCTTTCAAGAGACCCAGTACTTC
.	.	TRBV7-3	TRBJ1-1	CASSLTRGEGVGNTEAFF	TGTGCCAGCAGCTTAACGAGGGGCGAAGGGGTGGGGAACACTGAAGCTTTCTTT
.	.	TRBV7-2	TRBJ2-3	CASSLRGADTQYF	TGTGCCAGCAGCCTACGAGGGGCGGATACGCAGTATTTT
TRBD2	.	TRBV14	TRBJ2-3	CASSPVSTSGGRDSQYF	TGTGCCAGCAGCCCCGTTAGCACTAGCGGGGGGCGGGACTCGCAGTATTTT
TRBD2	.	TRBV10-3	TRBJ2-5	CAISEPGLAGPQETQYF	TGTGCCATCAGTGAGCCGGGACTAGCGGGCCCGCAAGAGACCCAGTACTTC
.	.	TRBV27	TRBJ2-2	CATRPYQVNTGELFF	TGTGCCACCAGACCGTATCAGGTGAACACCGGGGAGCTGTTTTTT
.	.	TRBV7-9	TRBJ1-1	CASSLGGRGGTEAFF	TGTGCCAGCAGCTTAGGGGGGCGGGGTGGCACTGAAGCTTTCTTT
.	.	TRBV5-4	TRBJ2-7	CASSFPGQTYEQYF	TGTGCCAGCAGCTTCCCTGGACAGACGTACGAGCAGTACTTC
.	.	TRBV7-9	TRBJ1-4	CASSLAGYQGINEKLFF	TGTGCCAGCAGCTTAGCAGGATACCAGGGAATTAATGAAAAACTGTTTTTT
.	.	TRBV28	TRBJ1-5	CASSDDRFMWPQHF	TGTGCCAGCAGTGACGACAGATTCATGTGGCCCCAGCATTTT
.	.	TRBV5-1	TRBJ1-2	CASRLTPGGSLSGYTF	TGCGCCAGCAGATTGACGCCCGGGGGGTCCCTATCGGGCTACACCTTC
.	.	TRBV19	TRBJ1-1	CASTTQMNTEAFF	TGTGCCAGTACCACTCAAATGAACACTGAAGCTTTCTTT
TRBD1	.	TRBV29-1	TRBJ1-1	CSVSTGGTSTEAFF	TGCAGCGTTAGCACAGGGGGTACGAGCACTGAAGCTTTCTTT
TRBD1	.	TRBV30	TRBJ1-1	CAWSVEGASEAFF	TGTGCCTGGAGTGTAGAGGGGGCCTCTGAAGCTTTCTTT
.	.	TRBV5-1	TRBJ2-7	CASGDPDLNYEQYF	TGCGCCAGCGGCGATCCTGACTTGAACTACGAGCAGTACTTC
TRBD1	few	TRBV4-3	TRBJ2-5	CASSQAGTGGTETQYF	TGCGCCAGCAGCCAAGCCGGGACAGGGGGCACGGAGACCCAGTACTTC
.	.	TRBV19	TRBJ2-2	CASRQQENTGELFF	TGTGCCAGTAGACAGCAGGAAAACACCGGGGAGCTGTTTTTT
TRBD1	.	TRBV10-3	TRBJ2-1	CAIRDRDTYNEQFF	TGTGCCATCAGGGACAGGGATACCTACAATGAGCAGTTCTTC
.	once	TRBV15	TRBJ2-3	CATSRDTQNGATQYF	TGTGCCACCAGCAGAGATACCCAGAATGGGGCGACGCAGTATTTT
.	few	TRBV4-3	TRBJ1-1	CASSHGGVNTEAFF	TGCGCCAGCAGCCATGGGGGCGTGAACACTGAAGCTTTCTTT
TRBD1	.	TRBV28	TRBJ2-7	CASSPWGDRVYEQYF	TGTGCCAGCAGTCCTTGGGGGGACAGGGTCTACGAGCAGTACTTC
TRBD1	.	TRBV6-5	TRBJ2-7	CASSGTGRNYEQYF	TGTGCCAGCAGTGGGACAGGCCGGAACTACGAGCAGTACTTC
.	.	TRBV5-1	TRBJ1-2	CASSQEGHFPSDNYGYTF	TGCGCCAGCAGCCAGGAGGGACATTTCCCCTCGGACAACTATGGCTACACCTTC
.	.	TRBV28	TRBJ2-1	CASSSVGGIGDNEQFF	TGTGCCAGCAGCAGTGTAGGGGGGATTGGGGACAATGAGCAGTTCTTC
.	.	TRBV4-2	TRBJ1-4	CASSQGRGGDEKLFF	TGTGCCAGCAGCCAAGGCAGGGGTGGAGATGAAAAACTGTTTTTT
.	few	TRBV7-9	TRBJ2-7	CASSLKDEQYF	TGTGCCAGCAGCTTAAAGGACGAGCAGTACTTC
.	.	TRBV9	TRBJ1-2	CASSRGLWGYTF	TGTGCCAGCAGCCGGGGGCTGTGGGGCTACACCTTC